This T cell receptor (beta chain) was identified during a study of OX40 agonist ivuxolimab in advanced cancers. Study-level information: Around 40% of patients had received prior checkpoint inhibitor therapy. Partial responses were achieved by three patients: one hepatocellular carcinoma, two cutaneous melanoma.

Notes on this clone: Antigen: not known.

Study-level findings and limits: Circulating CD4+ and CD8+ T cells showed clonal expansion by week 6 at 0.1 to 3.0 mg/kg.

The CDR3 sequence is 15 residues long. CDR1 and CDR2 (germline): MNHNY, SVGAGI (reference sequence). Between the trimmed V and J ends, which lost 0 bases and 2 bases, there was a span of 11 bases. Here immunoSEQ multiplex PCR was the method, and the copy in TCRdb shows in-frame clones only, minus some. The table lists under 40,000 clones, about three quarters of them singletons. The V call is TRBV6-6, the J call TRBJ2-7, with TRBD2 as a possible D gene (7 bases). The sample was CD4+ or CD8+ T cells sorted from blood, taken in a trial of the OX40 agonist ivuxolimab. This TCR was sampled from an adult with an advanced solid tumor such as melanoma, head and neck, liver or kidney cancer. The CDR3 region has the DNA TGTGCCAGCAGTTACTCCCGGGGGGCTCCCTACGAGCAGTACTTC. Amino acid sequence: CASSYSRGAPYEQYF.